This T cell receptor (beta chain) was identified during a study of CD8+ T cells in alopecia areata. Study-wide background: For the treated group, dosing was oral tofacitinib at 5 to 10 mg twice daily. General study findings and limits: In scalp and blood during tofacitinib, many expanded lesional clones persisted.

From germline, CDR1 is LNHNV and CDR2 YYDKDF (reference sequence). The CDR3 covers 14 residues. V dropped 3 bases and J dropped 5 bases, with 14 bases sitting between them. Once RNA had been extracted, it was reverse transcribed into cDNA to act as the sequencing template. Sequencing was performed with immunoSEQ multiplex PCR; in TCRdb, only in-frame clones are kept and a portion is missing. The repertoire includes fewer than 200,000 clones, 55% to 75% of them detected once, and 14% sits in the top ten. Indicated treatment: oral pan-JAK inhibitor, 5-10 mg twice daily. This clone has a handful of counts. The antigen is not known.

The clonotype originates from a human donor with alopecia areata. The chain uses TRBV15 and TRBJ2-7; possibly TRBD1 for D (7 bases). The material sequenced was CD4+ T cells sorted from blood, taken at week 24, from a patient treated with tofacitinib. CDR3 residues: CATSRSGGSDEQYF. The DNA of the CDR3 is TGTGCCACCAGCAGGTCAGGGGGGTCCGACGAGCAGTACTTC.